The entry below gives a single TCR beta chain sequence along with its context. CD4+ cell separation produced CD45RA+ naive and CD45RA-negative memory subsets. Assay execution proceeded at the deep level. Sorted-subset replicate PCR reactions contained 150 to 200 ng DNA, corresponding to about 30,000 T cell genomes. Original data processing: ImmunoSEQ sequences covered only the junction and lacked quality scores; filtering therefore differed. TCRdb's table, derived via immunoSEQ multiplex PCR, lists solely in-frame clones and lacks some. V, J and clone size are those of that table, while D and trimming were read from the DNA. The sample holds a few million clones, around 95% seen once. The data were taken from a study of shared clonotypes between healthy human individuals. Trimming at V came to 5 bases and at J to 6 bases, leaving 7 bases not matched to a gene. The CDR3 runs 16 residues. Per germline, CDR1 SNHLY and CDR2 FYNNEI.

The chain couples TRBV2 to TRBJ2-6, with TRBD1 matching 10 bases. The sequencing sample was made of naive CD4+ T cells sorted from blood. Subset in this sample: CD45RA+ positively selected. The receptor was derived from a man between 18 and 35 years old in good health. Here the CDR3 DNA reads TGTGCCAGCAGTCTGGGACAGGGGACATCGGCCAACGTCCTGACTTTC. It translates to CASSLGQGTSANVLTF.